This T cell receptor (beta chain) was recorded in a study of blood T cell repertoires in COVID-19. Turning to the study itself: There were acute and convalescent COVID-19 samples, and they came from the United States, Italy and Spain.

Only in-frame clones appear in the TCRdb table, and some are missing; sequencing was by immunoSEQ multiplex PCR. The sample lists 70,000 or so clones; about 90% were seen once. V was pared by 8 bases and J by 0 bases, with 10 bases between. The germline CDR1 and CDR2 sequences are MNHNY and SVGAGI (reference sequence). This CDR3 has 13 amino acids. The V and J genes are TRBV6-6 and TRBJ2-5; the D is unclear. The clonotype was recovered from a woman aged 80 or over with active COVID-19. The specimen sequenced was peripheral blood. CDR3 nucleotide sequence: TGTGCCAGCTCGAAGCGACACCAAGAGACCCAGTACTTC. Its protein product is CASSKRHQETQYF.